The 15 T cell receptor beta chains presented below share a single source sample, sequenced in a study of post-analysis software for immune sequencing data. Study findings and constraints: Among several TRBV segments more frequent in patients than controls were TRBV5-6, TRBV5-1 and TRBV20-1.

Their target antigens are unknown. TCR beta cDNA libraries included unique molecular identifiers. TCRdb re-called the PCR reads with MiXCR, one entry per CDR3 protein. The repertoire consists of 740,000 or so distinct CDR3 sequences, with approximately 50% occurring once and the leading ten covering approximately 4.5%. Sequenced input: blood. Source of these receptors: a girl aged 10 to 17 with multiple sclerosis.

The V gene is TRBV25-1, the J gene TRBJ2-3; the match to TRBD2 covers 10 bases. This CDR3 has 17 amino acids. V shed 1 base and J 2 bases; nucleotides not matched to a gene: 6. CDR1 is MGHDK, CDR2 SYGVNS, per germline. The CDR3 sequence is CASSELGSGGFTDTQYF. The CDR3 DNA reads TGTGCCAGCAGTGAATTGGGTAGCGGGGGGTTCACAGATACGCAGTATTTT.

The chain is built from TRBV6-5 and TRBJ2-3; D may be TRBD2 (6 bases). Germline loops: CDR1 MNHEY, CDR2 SVGAGI. The V end lost 3 bases, the J end lost 0 bases, and 22 bases lay between the germline ends. The CDR3 extends over 19 amino acids. DNA for the CDR3: TGTGCCAGCAGTTATGCCCTCCCGGGGGTCATCGATAGCACAGATACGCAGTATTTT. This codes for CASSYALPGVIDSTDTQYF.

This clonotype was counted only a few times. This chain uses TRBV6-6 with TRBJ2-1, with D unclear. The CDR3 contains 10 residues. V was trimmed by 3 bases and J by 9 bases, leaving 3 bases between them. The germline gives CDR1 MNHNY, CDR2 SVGAGI (reference sequence). CDR3 in amino acids: CASSYGEQFF. The CDR3 nucleotides read TGTGCCAGCAGTTATGGTGAGCAGTTCTTC.

V is TRBV20-1 and J is TRBJ2-7, with 8 bases fitting TRBD1. The V and J ends lost 1 base and 0 bases, in that order; junction bases with no gene match: 5. This CDR3 spans 15 amino acids. CDR1 is DFQATT, CDR2 SNEGSKA, per germline (reference sequence). CDR3 coding DNA: TGCAGTGCTAGAGGCACAGGGGGATTCTCCTACGAGCAGTACTTC. Translation gives CSARGTGGFSYEQYF.

The chain carries TRBV20-1 and TRBJ1-2; 7 nucleotides agree with TRBD1. This CDR3 contains 12 residues. The trim removed 2 bases at V and 7 bases at J, leaving 4 bases unmatched. CDR1 DFQATT and CDR2 SNEGSKA come from the germline V gene (reference sequence). The CDR3, as DNA: TGCAGTGCTAGATCGGCAGGGGGTGGCTACACCTTC. It specifies CSARSAGGGYTF.

This chain links TRBV29-1 with TRBJ2-7; D possibly corresponds to TRBD2 (7 bases). V shed 7 bases and J shed 3 bases, with 19 bases lying between them. The CDR3 totals 14 residues. Germline values: CDR1 SQVTM, CDR2 ANQGSEA. CDR3 in DNA: TGCAGCGCTGCTATGGGGGGGGGACACTACGAGCAGTACTTC. The encoded protein is CSAAMGGGHYEQYF.

This chain connects TRBV29-1 to TRBJ1-1; 11 bases match TRBD1. Germline-derived CDR1 and CDR2 are SQVTM and ANQGSEA. This CDR3 has 13 amino acids. The V gene end was trimmed by 7 bases and the J gene end by 3 bases; junction bases not matched to a gene: 4. The CDR3 loop is CSGTGGLDTEAFF. For the CDR3, the DNA is TGCAGCGGGACAGGGGGCCTGGACACTGAAGCTTTCTTT.

This clonotype was observed a few times. This chain links TRBV20-1 with TRBJ2-7; D gene unclear. Trimming shortened V by 6 bases and J by 0 bases, and 15 bases separated the two germline ends. This CDR3 has 14 residues. Germline V CDR1 and CDR2: DFQATT, SNEGSKA (reference sequence). The CDR3 coding sequence is TGCAGTGCCCTTGGGCCTTTCAGCTCCTACGAGCAGTACTTC. This sequence encodes CSALGPFSSYEQYF.

V is TRBV6-6 and J is TRBJ1-4; D perhaps matches TRBD1 (6 bases). Trimming removed 6 bases from V and 5 bases from J, with 10 bases in between. This CDR3 is 13 amino acids long. Germline V CDR1 and CDR2: MNHNY, SVGAGI (reference sequence). DNA of the CDR3: TGTGCCAGCAGAACAGGGCCCAATGAAAAACTGTTTTTT. It specifies CASRTGPNEKLFF.

This clonotype occurred once. V usage is TRBV6-1 and J usage is TRBJ2-6; D remains unclear. There are 16 residues in the CDR3. V lost 6 bases and J 2 bases, leaving 14 bases between the germline ends. Per germline, CDR1 MNHNS and CDR2 SASEGT. CDR3 in DNA: TGTGCCAGCAGAGGAGACAACCTACCTGGGGCCAACGTCCTGACTTTC. Protein: CASRGDNLPGANVLTF.

This chain connects TRBV25-1 to TRBJ2-7; no clear D. The CDR3 extends over 13 amino acids. Germline lookup yields CDR1 MGHDK and CDR2 SYGVNS. The V and J ends lost 9 bases and 2 bases respectively, with 14 bases between them. The CDR3: CASRPGRTYEQYF. The CDR3 nucleotides read TGTGCCAGTAGGCCAGGCCGCACCTACGAGCAGTACTTC.

This chain uses TRBV20-1 with TRBJ2-1; TRBD2 matches 11 bases. Losses at the gene ends were 4 bases for V and 0 bases for J; bases not matched to a gene: 5. The CDR3 loop spans 16 amino acids. Germline loops: CDR1 DFQATT, CDR2 SNEGSKA (reference sequence). This CDR3 reads CSATGTSGHSYNEQFF. The CDR3 DNA reads as TGCAGTGCTACCGGGACTAGCGGCCACTCCTACAATGAGCAGTTCTTC.

This clonotype was observed a few times. This chain joins TRBV7-7 and TRBJ1-2; D remains unclear. Germline V gene lookup returns CDR1 SSHAT and CDR2 FNYEAQ (reference sequence). This CDR3 has 17 residues. V lost 4 bases, J lost 2 bases, and 20 bases lay in between. CDR3 residues: CASSYLDMRSGNYGYTF. The CDR3 nucleotides are TGTGCCAGCAGCTATCTAGACATGCGGTCGGGCAACTATGGCTACACCTTC.

This clonotype was found once. This chain links TRBV7-9 with TRBJ1-1, with D perhaps matching TRBD1 (5 bases). The germline V gene encodes CDR1 SEHNR and CDR2 FQNEAQ (reference sequence). The CDR3 contains 19 residues. V gave up 6 bases and J gave up 0 bases, with 26 bases separating them. This CDR3 reads CASSHYWPTPTEMNTEAFF. CDR3 DNA sequence: TGTGCCAGCAGTCATTACTGGCCCACTCCGACAGAGATGAACACTGAAGCTTTCTTT.

A word on this clonotype: The junction departs from germline at one end; a sequencing error may be responsible. The chain combines TRBV5-1 with TRBJ2-7; TRBD2 aligns across 9 bases. CDR3 length equals 13 residues. Germline CDR1 SGHRS, CDR2 YFSETQ. The CDR3 nucleotides are TGCGCCGGCAGCTTCGGGACTAGCCGAGAGCAGTACTTC. This gives the protein CAGSFGTSREQYF.